The T cell receptor (beta chain) under discussion was sequenced for a study of blood T cell repertoires in COVID-19. Sequenced by immunoSEQ multiplex PCR; TCRdb stores in-frame clones only, minus some. Of around 320,000 clones in the sample, 90% are singletons; the top ten hold 3.9%. Participants' reported clinical history set cohort assignment. Germline V gene sequence: CDR1 MNHEY, CDR2 SVGAGI. V shed 10 bases and J shed 4 bases, with 16 bases lying between them. The CDR3 is made up of 13 amino acids. The chain has TRBV6-5 and TRBJ1-1; D gene uncertain. The sequencing input was PBMCs or T cells enriched from blood (not recorded which). This TCR derives from a woman under 40 who had been exposed to COVID-19. The CDR3 coding sequence is TGTGCCACCGGACGCAACGGGGTCACTGAAGCTTTCTTT. It encodes CATGRNGVTEAFF.